The T cell receptor beta chain under discussion was sequenced for a study of neurological immune-mediated disorders. Overall study findings and caveats: Phylogenetic grouping assigned the repertoires of 18 of 34 multiple sclerosis patients to a single related-CDR3 cluster, which may represent a signature.

This clonotype has ten or more counts. The antigen is undetermined. The germline V and J ends were trimmed by 3 bases and 2 bases, with 13 bases remaining between them. The CDR3 length is 15 residues. Synthesis of cDNA used 5'RACE (with 10-nucleotide random UMIs). TCRdb recomputed calls from the 5' RACE reads with MiXCR, one row per CDR3 protein. The sample lists roughly 90,000 distinct CDR3 sequences; 3.5% were seen once. Input material: PBMCs. The origin of this receptor is a woman aged 45-65 years with multiple sclerosis. This chain connects TRBV12-3 or TRBV12-4 to TRBJ1-2; D gene unclear. The CDR3 DNA follows: TGTGCCAGCAGTTTGAGAGGACGGACCAACTATGGCTACACCTTC. Its translation is CASSLRGRTNYGYTF.